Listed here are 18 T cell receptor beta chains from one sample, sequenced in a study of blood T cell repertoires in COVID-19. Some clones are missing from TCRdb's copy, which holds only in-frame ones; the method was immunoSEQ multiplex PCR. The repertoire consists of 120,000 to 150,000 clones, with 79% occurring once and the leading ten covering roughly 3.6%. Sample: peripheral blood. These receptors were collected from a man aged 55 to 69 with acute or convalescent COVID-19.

CDR3 residues: CASSYSRATEQFF. The CDR3 DNA reads TGTGCCAGCAGTTACTCGAGGGCGACTGAGCAGTTCTTC. The chain is built from TRBV6-6 and TRBJ2-1; a weak D match, TRBD2 (5 bases). From germline, CDR1 is MNHNY and CDR2 SVGAGI (reference sequence). CDR3 length: 13 amino acids. Trimming cost V 0 bases and J 9 bases, with 9 bases left between them.

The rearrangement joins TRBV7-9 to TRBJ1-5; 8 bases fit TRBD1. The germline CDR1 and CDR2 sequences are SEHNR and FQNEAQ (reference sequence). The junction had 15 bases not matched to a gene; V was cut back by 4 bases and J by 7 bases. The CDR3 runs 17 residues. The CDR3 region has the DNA TGTGCCAGCAGCTCCCACGGCTCCGGACAGGGTGAACAGCCCCAGCATTTT. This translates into CASSSHGSGQGEQPQHF.

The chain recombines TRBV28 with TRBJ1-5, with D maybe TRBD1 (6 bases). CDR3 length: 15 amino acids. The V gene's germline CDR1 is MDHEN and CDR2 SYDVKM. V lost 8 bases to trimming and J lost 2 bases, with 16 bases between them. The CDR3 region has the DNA TGTGCCAGCGTCGGGGGGGCAGGGGGCAATCAGCCCCAGCATTTT. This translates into CASVGGAGGNQPQHF.

The CDR3: CASSQALAGAYEQYF. The CDR3 DNA is TGCGCCAGCAGCCAAGCTCTAGCGGGAGCCTACGAGCAGTACTTC. The genes are TRBV4-3 and TRBJ2-7, with TRBD2 identical over 10 bases. Trimming at V came to 1 base and at J to 2 bases, leaving 2 bases not matched to a gene. Germline lookup yields CDR1 LGHNA and CDR2 YSLEER. The CDR3 spans 15 residues.

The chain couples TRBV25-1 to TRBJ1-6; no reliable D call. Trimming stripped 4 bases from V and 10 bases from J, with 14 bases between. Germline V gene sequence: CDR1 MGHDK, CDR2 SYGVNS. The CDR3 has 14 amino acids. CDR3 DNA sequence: TGTGCCAGCAGTGGTATCGGGAACGGCTCACCCCTCCACTTT. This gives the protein CASSGIGNGSPLHF. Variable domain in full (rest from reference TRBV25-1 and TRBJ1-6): EADIYQTPRYLVIGTGKKITLECSQTMGHDKMYWYQQDPGMELHLIHYSYGVNSTEKGDLSSESTVSRIRTEHFPLTLESARPSHTSQYLCASSGIGNGSPLHFGNGTRLTVT.

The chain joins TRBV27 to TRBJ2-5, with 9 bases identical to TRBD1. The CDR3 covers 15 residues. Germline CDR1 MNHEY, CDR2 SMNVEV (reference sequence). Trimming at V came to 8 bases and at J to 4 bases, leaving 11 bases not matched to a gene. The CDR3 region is CASRIQGAGGETQYF. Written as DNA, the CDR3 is TGTGCCAGCCGCATACAGGGGGCAGGGGGAGAGACCCAGTACTTC.

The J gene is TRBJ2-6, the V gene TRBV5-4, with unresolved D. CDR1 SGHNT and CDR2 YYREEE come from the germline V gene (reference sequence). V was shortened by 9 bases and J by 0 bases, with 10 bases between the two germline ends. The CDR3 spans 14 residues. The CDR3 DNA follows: TGTGCCACCCAAGCCATCTCTGGGGCCAACGTCCTGACTTTC. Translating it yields CATQAISGANVLTF.

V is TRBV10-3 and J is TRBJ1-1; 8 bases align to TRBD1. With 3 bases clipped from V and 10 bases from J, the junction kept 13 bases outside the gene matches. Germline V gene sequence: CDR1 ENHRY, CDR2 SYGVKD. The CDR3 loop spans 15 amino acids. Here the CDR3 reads CAISDSGAGGSGAFF. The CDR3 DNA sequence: TGTGCCATCAGTGATTCCGGGGCAGGGGGCTCGGGAGCTTTCTTT.

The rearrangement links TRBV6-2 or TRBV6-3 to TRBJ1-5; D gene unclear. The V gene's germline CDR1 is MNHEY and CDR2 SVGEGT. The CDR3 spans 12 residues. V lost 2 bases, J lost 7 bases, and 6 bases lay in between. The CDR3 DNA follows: TGTGCCAGCAGTTACGAGAGGCAGCCCCAGCATTTT. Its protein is CASSYERQPQHF.

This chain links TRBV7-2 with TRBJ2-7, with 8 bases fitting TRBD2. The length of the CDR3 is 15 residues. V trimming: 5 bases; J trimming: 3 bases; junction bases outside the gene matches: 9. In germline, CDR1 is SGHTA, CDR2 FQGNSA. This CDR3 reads CASSTTGTSFYEQYF. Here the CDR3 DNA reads TGTGCCAGCAGCACAACCGGGACTAGTTTCTACGAGCAGTACTTC.

Here the CDR3 DNA reads TGTGCCAGCAGTGTCGGGACAGCGTACAACGAGCAGTACTTC. Translating gives CASSVGTAYNEQYF. The chain couples TRBV5-6 to TRBJ2-7; TRBD1 aligns across 7 bases. CDR1 and CDR2 (germline): SGHDT, YYEEEE. With V trimmed by 5 bases and J by 5 bases, 10 bases remained unmatched. The CDR3 contains 14 residues.

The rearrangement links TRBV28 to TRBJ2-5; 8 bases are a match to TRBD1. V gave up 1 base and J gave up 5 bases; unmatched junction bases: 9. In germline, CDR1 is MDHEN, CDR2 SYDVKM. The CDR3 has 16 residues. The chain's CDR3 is CASSLYGQGSGETQYF. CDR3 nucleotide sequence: TGTGCCAGCAGTTTATATGGACAGGGAAGTGGTGAGACCCAGTACTTC.

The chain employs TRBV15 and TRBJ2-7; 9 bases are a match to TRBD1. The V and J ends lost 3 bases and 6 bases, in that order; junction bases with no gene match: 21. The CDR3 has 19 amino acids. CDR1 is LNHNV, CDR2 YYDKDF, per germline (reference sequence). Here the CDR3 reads CATSSIQGARDPGLAEQYF. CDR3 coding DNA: TGTGCCACCAGCAGTATACAGGGGGCAAGGGATCCTGGTCTTGCCGAGCAGTACTTC.

CDR3 sequence: CASRPSGNSGNTIYF. The CDR3 region has the DNA TGTGCCAGCAGGCCATCAGGGAACTCTGGAAACACCATATATTTT. The V gene is TRBV27, the J gene TRBJ1-3, with D maybe TRBD1 (5 bases). V lost 6 bases to trimming and J lost 0 bases, with 12 bases between them. The CDR3 is 15 residues long. Germline V gene lookup returns CDR1 MNHEY and CDR2 SMNVEV (reference sequence).

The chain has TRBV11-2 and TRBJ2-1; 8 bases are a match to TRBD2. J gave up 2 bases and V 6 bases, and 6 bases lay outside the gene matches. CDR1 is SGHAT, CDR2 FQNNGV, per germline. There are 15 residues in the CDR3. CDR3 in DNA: TGTGCCAGCAGGACTATAGCGGGGACCTACAATGAGCAGTTCTTC. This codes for CASRTIAGTYNEQFF. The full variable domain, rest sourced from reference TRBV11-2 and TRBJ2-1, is EAGVAQSPRYKIIEKRQSVAFWCNPISGHATLYWYQQILGQGPKLLIQFQNNGVVDDSQLPKDRFSAERLKGVDSTLKIQPAKLEDSAVYLCASRTIAGTYNEQFFGPGTRLTVL.

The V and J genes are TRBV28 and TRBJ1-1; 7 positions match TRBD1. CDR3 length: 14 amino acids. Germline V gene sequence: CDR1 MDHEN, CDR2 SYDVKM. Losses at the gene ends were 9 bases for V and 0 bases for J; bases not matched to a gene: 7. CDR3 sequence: CASVTGAVNTEAFF. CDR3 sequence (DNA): TGTGCCAGTGTAACAGGGGCGGTGAACACTGAAGCTTTCTTT.

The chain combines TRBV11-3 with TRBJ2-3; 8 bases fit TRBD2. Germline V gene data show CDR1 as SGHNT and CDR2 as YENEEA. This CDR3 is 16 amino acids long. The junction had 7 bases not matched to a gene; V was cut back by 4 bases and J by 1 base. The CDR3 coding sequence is TGTGCCAGCAGCTCGGGGAGCGGGAGAGGCACAGATACGCAGTATTTT. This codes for CASSSGSGRGTDTQYF.

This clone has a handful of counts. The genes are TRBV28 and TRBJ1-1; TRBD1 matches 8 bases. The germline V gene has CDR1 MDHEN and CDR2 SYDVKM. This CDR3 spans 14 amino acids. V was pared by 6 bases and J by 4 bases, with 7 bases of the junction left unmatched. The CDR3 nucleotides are TGTGCCAGCAGGCCGGGACAGGCGTTCACTGAAGCTTTCTTT. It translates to CASRPGQAFTEAFF.